This TCR beta chain appears in the sequencing data of a study of blood T cell repertoires in COVID-19. Study-level information: T cells, B-cell-depleted T cells, or PBMCs supplied cDNA or gDNA.

Original methodology: Amplification with reference gene primers provided the estimates of nucleated cell counts. Sequencing used immunoSEQ multiplex PCR; TCRdb keeps in-frame clones, though not all of them. That table gives V, J and clone size, and the DNA gave D and trimming. The sample consists of 110,000 or so clones, roughly 82% of them appearing once. The germline V gene encodes CDR1 SGHTA and CDR2 FQGNSA. This CDR3 has 16 residues. The V end was cut by 1 base, the J end by 0 bases, with 10 bases between. The sequence derives from a woman aged 40 to 49 with acute or convalescent COVID-19. The chain combines TRBV7-2 with TRBJ1-3; D is uncertain. Sequencing input: peripheral blood. Written as DNA, the CDR3 is TGTGCCAGCAGCTTAGGGGCCAGGAACTCTGGAAACACCATATATTTT. Translation gives CASSLGARNSGNTIYF.